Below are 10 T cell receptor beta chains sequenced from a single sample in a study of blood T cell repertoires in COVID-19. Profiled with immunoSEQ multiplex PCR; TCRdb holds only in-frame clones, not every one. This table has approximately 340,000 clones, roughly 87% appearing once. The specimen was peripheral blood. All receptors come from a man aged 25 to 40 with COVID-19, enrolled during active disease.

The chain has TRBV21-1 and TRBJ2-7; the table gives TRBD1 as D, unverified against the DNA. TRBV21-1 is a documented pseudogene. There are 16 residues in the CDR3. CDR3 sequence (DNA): TGTGCCAGCAACTCCCCTACAGGAGAGAGCTCCTACGAGCAGTACTTC. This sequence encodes CASNSPTGESSYEQYF.

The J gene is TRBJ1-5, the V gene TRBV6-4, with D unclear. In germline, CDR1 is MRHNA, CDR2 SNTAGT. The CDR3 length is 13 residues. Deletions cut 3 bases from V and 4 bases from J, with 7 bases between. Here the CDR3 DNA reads TGTGCCAGCAGTGAAAGAGAGAATCAGCCCCAGCATTTT. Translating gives CASSERENQPQHF.

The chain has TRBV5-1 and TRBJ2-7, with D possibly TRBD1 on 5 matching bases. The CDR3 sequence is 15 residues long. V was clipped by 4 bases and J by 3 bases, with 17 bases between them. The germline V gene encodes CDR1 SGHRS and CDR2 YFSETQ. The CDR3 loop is CASSPAPFDSYEQYF. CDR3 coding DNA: TGCGCCAGCAGCCCGGCCCCCTTCGACAGCTACGAGCAGTACTTC. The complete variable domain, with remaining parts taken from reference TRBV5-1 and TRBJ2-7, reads KAGVTQTPRYLIKTRGQQVTLSCSPISGHRSVSWYQQTPGQGLQFLFEYFSETQRNKGNFPGRFSGRQFSNSRSEMNVSTLELGDSALYLCASSPAPFDSYEQYFGPGTRLTVT.

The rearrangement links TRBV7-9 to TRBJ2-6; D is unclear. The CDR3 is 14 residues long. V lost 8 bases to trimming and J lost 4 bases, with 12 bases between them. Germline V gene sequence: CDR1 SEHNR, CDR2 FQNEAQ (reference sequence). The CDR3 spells CASGPGTGANVLTF. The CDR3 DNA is TGTGCCAGCGGGCCTGGTACCGGGGCCAACGTCCTGACTTTC.

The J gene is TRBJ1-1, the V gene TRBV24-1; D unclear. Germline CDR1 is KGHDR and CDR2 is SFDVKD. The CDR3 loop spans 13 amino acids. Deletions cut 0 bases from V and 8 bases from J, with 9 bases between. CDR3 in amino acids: CATSDLSGREAFF. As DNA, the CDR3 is TGTGCCACCAGTGATTTGAGCGGCAGGGAAGCTTTCTTT.

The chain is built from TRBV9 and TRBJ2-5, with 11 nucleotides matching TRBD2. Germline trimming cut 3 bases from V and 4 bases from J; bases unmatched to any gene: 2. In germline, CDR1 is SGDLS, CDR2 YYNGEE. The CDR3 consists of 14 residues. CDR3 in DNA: TGTGCCAGCAGCGGCGGGACTAGCGGAGAGACCCAGTACTTC. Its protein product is CASSGGTSGETQYF. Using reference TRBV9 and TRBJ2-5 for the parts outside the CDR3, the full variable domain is DSGVTQTPKHLITATGQRVTLRCSPRSGDLSVYWYQQSLDQGLQFLIQYYNGEERAKGNILERFSAQQFPDLHSELNLSSLELGDSALYFCASSGGTSGETQYFGPGTRLLVL.

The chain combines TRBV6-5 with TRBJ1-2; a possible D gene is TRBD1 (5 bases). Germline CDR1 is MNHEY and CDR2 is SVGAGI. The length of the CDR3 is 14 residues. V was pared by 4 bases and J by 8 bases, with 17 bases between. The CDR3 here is CASSLVGVGKGYTF. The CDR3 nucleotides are TGTGCCAGCAGTTTGGTAGGGGTGGGTAAAGGCTACACCTTC.

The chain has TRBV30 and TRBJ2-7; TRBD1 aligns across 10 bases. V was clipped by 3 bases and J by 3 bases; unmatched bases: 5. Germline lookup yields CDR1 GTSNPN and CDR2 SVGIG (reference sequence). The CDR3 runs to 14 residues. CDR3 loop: CAWSGTGAYYEQYF. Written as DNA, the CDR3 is TGTGCCTGGAGCGGGACAGGGGCATACTACGAGCAGTACTTC.

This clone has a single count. The CDR3 here is CASSHQGLSGANVLTF. As DNA, the CDR3 is TGTGCCAGTAGCCACCAGGGGTTGAGTGGGGCCAACGTCCTGACTTTC. The chain couples TRBV19 to TRBJ2-6, with a possible D match to TRBD1 (6 bases). V gave up 6 bases and J gave up 3 bases, with 15 bases separating them. The CDR3 sequence is 16 residues long. Germline V gene lookup returns CDR1 LNHDA and CDR2 SQIVND (reference sequence).

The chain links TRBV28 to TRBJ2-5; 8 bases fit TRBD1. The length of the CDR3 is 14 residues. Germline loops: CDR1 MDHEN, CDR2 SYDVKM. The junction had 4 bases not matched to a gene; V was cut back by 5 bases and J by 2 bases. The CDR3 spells CASSPRQGQETQYF. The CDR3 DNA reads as TGTGCCAGCAGTCCCCGACAGGGGCAAGAGACCCAGTACTTC.